The 20 T cell receptor beta chains listed next were all sequenced from one sample in a study of human T cells and chemical hapten exposure. Time point specified: pre-sensitization, week 0. Specified treatment: therapeutic diphenylcyclopropenone sensitization with weekly scalp DPC. Each CDR3 protein gets one entry after TCRdb re-called the RACE reads with MiXCR. Here the sample spans about 350,000 distinct CDR3 sequences, approximately 5.8% being singletons. This sample comprised whole blood, obtained in connection with sensitization to the hapten diphenylcyclopropenone (DPC). These receptors all come from a young woman with alopecia areata. Some clones in this sample may be carry-over from other donors' samples.

This clonotype has just a few counts. This chain uses TRBV29-1 with TRBJ1-2, with D uncertain. The germline V gene encodes CDR1 SQVTM and CDR2 ANQGSEA. V dropped 3 bases and J dropped 8 bases, with 13 bases sitting between them. The length of the CDR3 is 12 residues. The CDR3 nucleotides read TGCAGCGTTGATCAGCCTCGAAGGGGCTACACCTTC. It specifies CSVDQPRRGYTF. The complete variable domain, with remaining parts taken from reference TRBV29-1 and TRBJ1-2, reads SAVISQKPSRDICQRGTSLTIQCQVDSQVTMMFWYRQQPGQSLTLIATANQGSEATYESGFVIDKFPISRPNLTFSTLTVSNMSPEDSSIYLCSVDQPRRGYTFGSGTRLTVV.

This chain links TRBV2 with TRBJ2-3, with D hard to call. The CDR3 covers 15 residues. Germline CDR1 reads SNHLY; CDR2 reads FYNNEI. V was cut by 2 bases and J by 0 bases, with 9 bases left in between. CDR3 nucleotide sequence: TGTGCCAGCAGTGAAATGGCGCCTAGCACAGATACGCAGTATTTT. Its translation: CASSEMAPSTDTQYF. Based on the CDR3 plus reference TRBV2 and TRBJ2-3, the full variable domain is EPEVTQTPSHQVTQMGQEVILRCVPISNHLYFYWYRQILGQKVEFLVSFYNNEISEKSEIFDDQFSVERPDGSNFTLKIRSTKLEDSAMYFCASSEMAPSTDTQYFGPGTRLTVL.

The chain couples TRBV27 to TRBJ2-5, with D tentatively TRBD2 (5 bases). Trimming removed 6 bases at V and 2 bases at J, with 10 bases between. The germline CDR1 and CDR2 sequences are MNHEY and SMNVEV (reference sequence). The CDR3 runs to 13 residues. CDR3 protein: CASSLTRQETQYF. CDR3 in DNA: TGTGCCAGCAGCCTCACTAGACAAGAGACCCAGTACTTC.

The genes are TRBV19 and TRBJ2-2; D not certain. This CDR3 contains 13 residues. Germline lookup yields CDR1 LNHDA and CDR2 SQIVND (reference sequence). V lost 10 bases, J lost 5 bases, and 14 bases lay in between. CDR3 region: CATQTSGTGELFF. CDR3 sequence (DNA): TGTGCCACCCAAACTTCCGGGACCGGGGAGCTGTTTTTT.

This clonotype was picked up a small number of times. The chain links TRBV18 to TRBJ2-5, with a tentative D call TRBD2 (6 bases). With 0 bases removed from V and 0 bases from J, the gap between germline ends came to 14 bases. The CDR3 is 17 amino acids. CDR1 is KGHSH, CDR2 LQKENI, per germline. CDR3 coding DNA: TGTGCCAGCTCACCACCAAGAGGAGGGGTAAACCAAGAGACCCAGTACTTC. It is translated as CASSPPRGGVNQETQYF.

The genes are TRBV29-1 and TRBJ1-2; TRBD1 matches at 7 bases. Germline assignment: CDR1 SQVTM and CDR2 ANQGSEA. CDR3 length: 14 residues. V shed 1 base and J 3 bases; nucleotides not matched to a gene: 5. In DNA, the CDR3 is TGCAGCGTTGAAGGGGACAGAATTGACTATGGCTACACCTTC. Amino acid sequence: CSVEGDRIDYGYTF.

In this sample, this clonotype turned up many times. CDR3 nucleotides: TGCAGCAGCCATCAGGGAACTGAAGCTTTCTTT. It codes for CSSHQGTEAFF. This chain connects TRBV29-1 to TRBJ1-1; D is perhaps TRBD1 (5 bases). The germline CDR1 and CDR2 sequences are SQVTM and ANQGSEA. This CDR3 region has 11 residues. V lost 8 bases, J lost 5 bases, and 12 bases lay in between.

Notes on this clonotype: A much larger clonotype is one base distant, so this may be a read error. The V and J genes are TRBV5-5 and TRBJ1-4; a possible D gene is TRBD1 (5 bases). The CDR3 is 16 amino acids. Germline V gene data show CDR1 as SGHKS and CDR2 as YYEKEE (reference sequence). Trimming pared 7 bases from V and 1 base from J, leaving 17 bases between. CDR3 protein: CASCSNMGLTNEKLFF. Written as DNA, the CDR3 is TGTGCCAGCTGCTCTAACATGGGGCTAACTAATGAAAAACTGTTTTTT.

This clonotype was detected a few times. The V and J genes are TRBV2 and TRBJ1-1; D is undetermined. Per the germline V gene, CDR1 is SNHLY and CDR2 is FYNNEI. This CDR3 is 14 amino acids long. V shed 2 bases and J shed 3 bases, with 10 bases lying between them. The CDR3 DNA sequence: TGTGCCAGCAGTGAATTTCCAGTGGACACTGAAGCTTTCTTT. Encoded protein: CASSEFPVDTEAFF.

This clonotype was observed many times. V gene TRBV7-2 combines with J gene TRBJ2-1; possible D gene TRBD2, 5 bases. Per the germline V gene, CDR1 is SGHTA and CDR2 is FQGNSA. CDR3 length equals 15 residues. The ends were cut back, 1 base at V and 4 bases at J, with 11 bases in the middle. The CDR3 region has the DNA TGTGCCAGCAGCTTAGTACGGGAAGTATACAATGAGCAGTTCTTC. This gives the protein CASSLVREVYNEQFF.

This clonotype was detected a few times. The gene calls are TRBV4-2 and TRBJ2-1; the match to TRBD2 covers 14 bases. Germline CDR1 LGHNA, CDR2 YNFKEQ. V lost 5 bases, J lost 6 bases, and 3 bases stayed unmatched. The CDR3 spans 15 residues. The CDR3 reads CASSLTSGGGNEQFF. The CDR3 DNA reads as TGTGCCAGCAGCTTGACTAGCGGGGGGGGCAATGAGCAGTTCTTC.

DNA for the CDR3: TGTGCCAGCAGCGGAGGGCCAAATGTCGTAGGCACAGATACGCAGTATTTT. It is translated as CASSGGPNVVGTDTQYF. This chain links TRBV7-2 with TRBJ2-3; the D gene is possibly TRBD2 (6 bases). The CDR3 has 17 residues. The germline V gene encodes CDR1 SGHTA and CDR2 FQGNSA. The V gene lost 5 bases and the J gene lost 1 base, with 19 bases spanning the gap.

The V gene is TRBV29-1, the J gene TRBJ2-3; a possible D gene is TRBD1 (5 bases). Looked up from germline, CDR1 is SQVTM and CDR2 is ANQGSEA. The ends were cut back, 3 bases at V and 0 bases at J, with 10 bases in the middle. The CDR3 is 14 amino acids. CDR3 DNA: TGCAGCGTTGATAGGGGAACTAGCACAGATACGCAGTATTTT. This gives the protein CSVDRGTSTDTQYF.

Only a few counts were recorded for this clonotype. The chain has TRBV7-2 and TRBJ1-6, with D maybe TRBD1 (5 bases). Germline V gives CDR1 SGHTA, CDR2 FQGNSA. V was trimmed by 4 bases and J by 11 bases, leaving 15 bases between them. CDR3 length: 14 amino acids. The CDR3 spells CASSSSQGNPPLHF. CDR3 nucleotide sequence: TGTGCCAGCAGCTCTTCCCAGGGAAATCCACCCCTCCACTTT.

The chain links TRBV6-2 or TRBV6-3 to TRBJ2-5; D might be TRBD1 (6 bases). V gave up 6 bases and J gave up 5 bases, with 19 bases separating them. The CDR3 runs to 15 residues. CDR1 and CDR2 from the germline V gene are MNHEY and SVGEGT. For the CDR3, the DNA is TGTGCCAGCAGCCGGAGGACAGACCCTAAGGAGACCCAGTACTTC. Amino acid sequence: CASSRRTDPKETQYF.

This clonotype occurred many times. This chain links TRBV4-3 with TRBJ2-3; 14 bases fit TRBD2. Germline lookup yields CDR1 LGHNA and CDR2 YSLEER. This CDR3 comprises 17 residues. Germline trimming cut 5 bases from V and 2 bases from J; bases unmatched to any gene: 6. This CDR3 reads CASSSLGLAGATDTQYF. As DNA, the CDR3 is TGCGCCAGCAGCTCCCTGGGACTAGCGGGGGCCACAGATACGCAGTATTTT.

The sample holds a few counts of this clonotype. CDR3: CASSFGLEEKLFF. The CDR3 DNA sequence: TGTGCCAGCAGCTTTGGCCTGGAGGAAAAACTGTTTTTT. The J gene is TRBJ1-4, the V gene TRBV7-2; no clear D gene. Germline V gene sequence: CDR1 SGHTA, CDR2 FQGNSA. V lost 3 bases, J lost 8 bases, and 10 bases lay in between. This CDR3 is built from 13 residues.

This clonotype came up many times. This chain connects TRBV14 to TRBJ2-3; no clear D. Germline V CDR1 and CDR2: SGHDN, FVKESK. V was shortened by 3 bases and J by 1 base, with 11 bases between the two germline ends. The CDR3 runs to 15 residues. CDR3 DNA: TGTGCCAGCAGCCAGGTCTCCTTCGGCACAGATACGCAGTATTTT. It yields the protein CASSQVSFGTDTQYF.

This clonotype was found many times. The rearrangement uses TRBV14 and TRBJ2-2; 12 bases are shared with TRBD1. The CDR3 covers 20 residues. V shed 3 bases, J shed 7 bases, and the junction held 18 bases outside the gene matches. Germline CDR1 and CDR2: SGHDN and FVKESK. The CDR3: CASSHPGTGGPLKGVGELFF. CDR3 nucleotide sequence: TGTGCCAGCAGCCATCCCGGGACAGGGGGCCCCCTCAAGGGTGTCGGGGAGCTGTTTTTT.

This clonotype has at least ten counts. The rearrangement joins TRBV18 to TRBJ2-7, with D perhaps matching TRBD1 (5 bases). The CDR3 loop spans 13 amino acids. Germline CDR1 is KGHSH and CDR2 is LQKENI. The V gene lost 1 base and the J gene lost 5 bases, with 9 bases spanning the gap. The CDR3 region has the DNA TGTGCCAGCTCACCACAGGGGAATAACGAGCAGTACTTC. It encodes CASSPQGNNEQYF.